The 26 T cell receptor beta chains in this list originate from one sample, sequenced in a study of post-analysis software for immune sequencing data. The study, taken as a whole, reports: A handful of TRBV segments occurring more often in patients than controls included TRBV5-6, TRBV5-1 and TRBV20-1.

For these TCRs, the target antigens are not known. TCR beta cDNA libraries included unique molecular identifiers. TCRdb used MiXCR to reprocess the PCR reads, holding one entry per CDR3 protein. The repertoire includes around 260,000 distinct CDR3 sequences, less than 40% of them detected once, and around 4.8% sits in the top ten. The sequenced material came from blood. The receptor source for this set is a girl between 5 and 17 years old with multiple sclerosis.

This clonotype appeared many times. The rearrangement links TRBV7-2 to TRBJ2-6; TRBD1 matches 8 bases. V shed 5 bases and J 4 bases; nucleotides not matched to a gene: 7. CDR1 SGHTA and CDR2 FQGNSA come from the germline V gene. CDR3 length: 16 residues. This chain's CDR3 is CASSSPQGVGANVLTF. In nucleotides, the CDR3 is TGTGCCAGCAGCAGCCCACAGGGGGTCGGGGCCAACGTCCTGACTTTC.

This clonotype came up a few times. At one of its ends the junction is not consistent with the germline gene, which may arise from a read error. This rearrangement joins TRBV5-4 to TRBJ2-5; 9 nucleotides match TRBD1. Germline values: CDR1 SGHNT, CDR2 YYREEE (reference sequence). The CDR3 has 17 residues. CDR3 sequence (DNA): TGTGCCAGCAGCTTAAGTACGGGACAGGGTTTGGGAGAGACCCTGTACTTC. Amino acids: CASSLSTGQGLGETLYF. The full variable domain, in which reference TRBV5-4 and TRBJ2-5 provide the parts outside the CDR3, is ETGVTQSPTHLIKTRGQQVTLRCSSQSGHNTVSWYQQALGQGPQFIFQYYREEENGRGNFPPRFSGLQFPNYSSELNVNALELDDSALYLCASSLSTGQGLGETLYFGPGTRLLVL.

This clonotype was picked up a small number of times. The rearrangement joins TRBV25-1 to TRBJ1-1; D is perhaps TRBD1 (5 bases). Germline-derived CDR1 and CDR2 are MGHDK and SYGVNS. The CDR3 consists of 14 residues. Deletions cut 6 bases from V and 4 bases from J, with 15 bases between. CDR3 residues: CASREGRGGTEAFF. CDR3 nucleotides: TGTGCCAGCAGGGAGGGACGCGGCGGCACTGAAGCTTTCTTT. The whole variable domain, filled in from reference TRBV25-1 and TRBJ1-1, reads EADIYQTPRYLVIGTGKKITLECSQTMGHDKMYWYQQDPGMELHLIHYSYGVNSTEKGDLSSESTVSRIRTEHFPLTLESARPSHTSQYLCASREGRGGTEAFFGQGTRLTVV.

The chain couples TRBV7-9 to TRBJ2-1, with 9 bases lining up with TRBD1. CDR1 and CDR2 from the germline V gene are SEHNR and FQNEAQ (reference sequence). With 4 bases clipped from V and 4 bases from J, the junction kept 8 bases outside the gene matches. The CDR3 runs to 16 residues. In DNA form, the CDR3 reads TGTGCCAGCAGCTCTGGGGACAGGGACCTATACAATGAGCAGTTCTTC. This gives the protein CASSSGDRDLYNEQFF.

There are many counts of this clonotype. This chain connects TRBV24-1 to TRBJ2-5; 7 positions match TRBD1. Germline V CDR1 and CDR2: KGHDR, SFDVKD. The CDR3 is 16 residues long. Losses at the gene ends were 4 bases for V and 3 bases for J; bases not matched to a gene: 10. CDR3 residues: CATSDGLTGSEETQYF. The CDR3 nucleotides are TGTGCCACCAGTGACGGCCTGACAGGGAGCGAAGAGACCCAGTACTTC.

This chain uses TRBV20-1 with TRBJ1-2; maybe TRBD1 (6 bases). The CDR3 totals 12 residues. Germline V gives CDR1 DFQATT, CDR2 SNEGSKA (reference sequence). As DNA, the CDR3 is TGCAGCACGCTGGACAGCCGATATGGCTACACCTTC. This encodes CSTLDSRYGYTF.

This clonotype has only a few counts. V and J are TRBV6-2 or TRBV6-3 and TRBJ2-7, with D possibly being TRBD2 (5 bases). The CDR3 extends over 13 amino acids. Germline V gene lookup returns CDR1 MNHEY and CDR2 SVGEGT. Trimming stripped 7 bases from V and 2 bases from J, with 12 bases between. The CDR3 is CASNRPGTYEQYF. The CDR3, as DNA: TGTGCCAGCAACCGTCCGGGGACCTACGAGCAGTACTTC.

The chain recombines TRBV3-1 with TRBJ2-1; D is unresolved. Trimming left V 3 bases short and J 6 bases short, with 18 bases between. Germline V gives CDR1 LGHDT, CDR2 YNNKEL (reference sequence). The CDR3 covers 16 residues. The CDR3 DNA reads TGTGCCAGCAGCCAGAGGTCCCCCGCTGGACGCAATGAGCAGTTCTTC. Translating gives CASSQRSPAGRNEQFF.

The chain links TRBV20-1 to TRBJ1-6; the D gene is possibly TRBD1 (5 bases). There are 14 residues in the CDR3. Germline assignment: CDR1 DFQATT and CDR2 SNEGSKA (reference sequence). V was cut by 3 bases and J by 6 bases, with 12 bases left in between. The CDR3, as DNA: TGCAGTGCTAGGGCGACAGTCGTTAATTCACCCCTCCACTTT. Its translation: CSARATVVNSPLHF.

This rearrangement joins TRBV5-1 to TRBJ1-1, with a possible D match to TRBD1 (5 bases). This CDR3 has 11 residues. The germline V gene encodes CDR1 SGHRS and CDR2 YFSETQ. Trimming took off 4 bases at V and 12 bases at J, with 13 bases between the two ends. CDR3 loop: CASSEGWRTFF. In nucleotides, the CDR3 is TGCGCCAGCAGCGAGGGGTGGAGGACTTTCTTT.

This CDR3 is CASSPRAGGTQPQHF. The CDR3 region has the DNA TGTGCCAGTAGTCCCCGTGCGGGGGGAACGCAGCCCCAGCATTTT. The chain carries TRBV19 and TRBJ1-5, with D tentatively TRBD1 (5 bases). The CDR3 is 15 amino acids. V was clipped by 5 bases and J by 7 bases, with 18 bases between them. Per the germline V gene, CDR1 is LNHDA and CDR2 is SQIVND (reference sequence).

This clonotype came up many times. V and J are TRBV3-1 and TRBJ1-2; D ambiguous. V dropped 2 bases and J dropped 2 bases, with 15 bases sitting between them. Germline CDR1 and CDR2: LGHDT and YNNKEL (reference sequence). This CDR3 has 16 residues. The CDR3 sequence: CASSQPSGVDNYGYTF. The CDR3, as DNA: TGTGCCAGCAGCCAACCGTCAGGAGTCGACAACTATGGCTACACCTTC.

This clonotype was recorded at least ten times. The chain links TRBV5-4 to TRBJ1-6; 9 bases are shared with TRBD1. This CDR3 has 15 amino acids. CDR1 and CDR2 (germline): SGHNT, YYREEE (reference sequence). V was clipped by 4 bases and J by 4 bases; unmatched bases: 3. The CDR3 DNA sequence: TGTGCCAGCAGCACGGACAGGGGATATAATTCACCCCTCCACTTT. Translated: CASSTDRGYNSPLHF.

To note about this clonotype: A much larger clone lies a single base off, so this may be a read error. DNA for the CDR3: TGTGCCACGGGACAGGTCGACAGCAATCAGCCCCGGCATTTT. This codes for CATGQVDSNQPRHF. The rearrangement joins TRBV24-1 to TRBJ1-5; TRBD1 matches at 8 bases. This CDR3 has 14 amino acids. Per the germline V gene, CDR1 is KGHDR and CDR2 is SFDVKD.

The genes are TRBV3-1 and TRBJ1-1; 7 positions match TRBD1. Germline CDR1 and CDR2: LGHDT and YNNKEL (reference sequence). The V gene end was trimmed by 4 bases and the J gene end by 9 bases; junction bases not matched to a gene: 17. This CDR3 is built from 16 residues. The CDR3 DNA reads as TGTGCCAGCAGCCTCCAAACCGGGGCGGGACAGACAAAAGCTTTCTTT. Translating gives CASSLQTGAGQTKAFF.

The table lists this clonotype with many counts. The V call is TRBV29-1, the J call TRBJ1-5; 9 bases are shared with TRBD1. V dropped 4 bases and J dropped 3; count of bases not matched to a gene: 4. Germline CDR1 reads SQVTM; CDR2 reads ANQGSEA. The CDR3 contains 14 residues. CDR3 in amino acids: CSVADRGINQPQHF. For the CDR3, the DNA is TGCAGCGTTGCGGACAGGGGTATCAATCAGCCCCAGCATTTT.

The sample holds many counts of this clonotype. The CDR3 nucleotides read TGCGCCAGCAGCATTGGCGGGAGTGTTTACAATGAGCAGTTCTTC. It yields the protein CASSIGGSVYNEQFF. This chain joins TRBV5-1 and TRBJ2-1; TRBD2 agrees at 7 bases. The ends lost 4 bases at V and 4 bases at J; junction bases unmatched: 8. The CDR3 is made up of 15 amino acids. Germline V CDR1 and CDR2: SGHRS, YFSETQ. Supplemented by reference TRBV5-1 and TRBJ2-1, the full variable domain reads KAGVTQTPRYLIKTRGQQVTLSCSPISGHRSVSWYQQTPGQGLQFLFEYFSETQRNKGNFPGRFSGRQFSNSRSEMNVSTLELGDSALYLCASSIGGSVYNEQFFGPGTRLTVL.

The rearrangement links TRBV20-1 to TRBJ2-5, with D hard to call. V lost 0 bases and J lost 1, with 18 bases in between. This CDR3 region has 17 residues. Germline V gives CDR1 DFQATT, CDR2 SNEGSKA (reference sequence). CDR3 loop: CSARDWRESRVQETQYF. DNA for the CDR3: TGCAGTGCTAGAGATTGGCGAGAGAGCAGAGTCCAAGAGACCCAGTACTTC.

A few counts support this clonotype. The CDR3 sequence is CSASHRNNQPQHF. CDR3 in DNA: TGCAGTGCTAGTCACAGGAACAATCAGCCCCAGCATTTT. This chain joins TRBV20-1 and TRBJ1-5; weak D call: TRBD1 (5 bases). V shed 3 bases and J shed 3 bases, with 9 bases lying between them. Germline-derived CDR1 and CDR2 are DFQATT and SNEGSKA (reference sequence). The CDR3 is made up of 13 amino acids.

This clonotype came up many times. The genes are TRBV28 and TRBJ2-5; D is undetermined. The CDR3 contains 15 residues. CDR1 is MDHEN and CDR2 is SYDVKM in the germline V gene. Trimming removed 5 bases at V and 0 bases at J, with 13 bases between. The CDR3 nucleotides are TGTGCCAGCAGTCGACTGCAGGCCTACCAAGAGACCCAGTACTTC. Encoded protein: CASSRLQAYQETQYF.

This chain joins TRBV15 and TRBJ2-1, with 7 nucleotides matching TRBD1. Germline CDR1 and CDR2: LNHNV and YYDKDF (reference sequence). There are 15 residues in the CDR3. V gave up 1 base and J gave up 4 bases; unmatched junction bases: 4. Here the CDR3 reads CATSRGPDRYNEQFF. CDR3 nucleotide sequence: TGTGCCACCAGCAGAGGGCCGGACAGGTACAATGAGCAGTTCTTC.

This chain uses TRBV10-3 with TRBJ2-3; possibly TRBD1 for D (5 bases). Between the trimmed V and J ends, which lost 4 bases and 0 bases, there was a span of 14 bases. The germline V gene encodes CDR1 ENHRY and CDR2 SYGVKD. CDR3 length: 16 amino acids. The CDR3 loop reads CAISGTTSTSTDTQYF. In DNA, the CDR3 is TGTGCCATCAGTGGGACAACAAGTACCAGCACAGATACGCAGTATTTT.

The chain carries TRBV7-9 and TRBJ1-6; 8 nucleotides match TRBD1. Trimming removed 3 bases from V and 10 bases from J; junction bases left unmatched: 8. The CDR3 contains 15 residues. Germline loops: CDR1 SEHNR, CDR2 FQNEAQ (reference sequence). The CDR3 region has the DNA TGTGCCAGCAGCTTGGACAGGGATGGTACATCACCCCTCCACTTT. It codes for CASSLDRDGTSPLHF.

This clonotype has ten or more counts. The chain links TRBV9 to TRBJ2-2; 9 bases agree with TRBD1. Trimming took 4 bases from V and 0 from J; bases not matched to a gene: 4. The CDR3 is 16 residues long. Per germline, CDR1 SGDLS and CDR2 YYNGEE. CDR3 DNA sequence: TGTGCCAGCAGCCCGGGGGACAGGGCGAACACCGGGGAGCTGTTTTTT. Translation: CASSPGDRANTGELFF.

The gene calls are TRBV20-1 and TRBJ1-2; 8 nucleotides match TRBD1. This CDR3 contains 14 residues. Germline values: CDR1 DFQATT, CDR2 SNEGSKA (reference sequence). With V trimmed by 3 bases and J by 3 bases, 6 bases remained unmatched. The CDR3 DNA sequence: TGCAGTGCTAGGGCTTACAGGGGGGACTATGGCTACACCTTC. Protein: CSARAYRGDYGYTF.

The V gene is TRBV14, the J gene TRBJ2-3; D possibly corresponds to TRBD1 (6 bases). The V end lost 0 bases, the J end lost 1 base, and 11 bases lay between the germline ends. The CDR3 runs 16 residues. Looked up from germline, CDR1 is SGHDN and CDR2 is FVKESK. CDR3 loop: CASSQERHRGTDTQYF. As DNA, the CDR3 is TGTGCCAGCAGCCAAGAACGGCACAGGGGCACAGATACGCAGTATTTT.